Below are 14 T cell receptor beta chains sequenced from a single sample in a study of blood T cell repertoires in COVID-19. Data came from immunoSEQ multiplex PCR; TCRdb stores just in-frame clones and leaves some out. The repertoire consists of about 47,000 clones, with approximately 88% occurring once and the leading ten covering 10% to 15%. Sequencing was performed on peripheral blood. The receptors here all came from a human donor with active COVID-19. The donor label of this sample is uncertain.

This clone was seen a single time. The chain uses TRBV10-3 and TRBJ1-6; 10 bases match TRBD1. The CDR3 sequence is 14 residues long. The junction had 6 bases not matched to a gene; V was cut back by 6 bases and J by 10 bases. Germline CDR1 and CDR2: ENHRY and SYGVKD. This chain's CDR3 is CAIRSGTGESPLHF. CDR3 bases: TGTGCCATCAGATCCGGGACAGGGGAGTCACCCCTCCACTTT.

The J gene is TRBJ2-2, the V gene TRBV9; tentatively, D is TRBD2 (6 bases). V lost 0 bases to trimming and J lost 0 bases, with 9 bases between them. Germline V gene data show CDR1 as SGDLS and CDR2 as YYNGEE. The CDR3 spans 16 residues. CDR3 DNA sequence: TGTGCCAGCAGCGTAGTTAGCGGTGCGAACACCGGGGAGCTGTTTTTT. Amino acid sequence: CASSVVSGANTGELFF.

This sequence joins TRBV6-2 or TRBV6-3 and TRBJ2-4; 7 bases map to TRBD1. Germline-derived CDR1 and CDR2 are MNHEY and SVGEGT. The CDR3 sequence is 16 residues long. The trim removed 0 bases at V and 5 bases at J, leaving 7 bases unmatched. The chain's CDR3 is CASSYSRDSPENIQYF. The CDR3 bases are TGTGCCAGCAGTTACTCGAGGGACAGTCCTGAAAACATTCAGTACTTC.

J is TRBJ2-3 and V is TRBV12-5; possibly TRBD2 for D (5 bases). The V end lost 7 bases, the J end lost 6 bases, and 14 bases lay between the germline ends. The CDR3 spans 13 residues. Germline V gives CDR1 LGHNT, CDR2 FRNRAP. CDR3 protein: CASAISAGDTQYF. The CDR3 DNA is TGTGCTAGTGCTATTAGCGCGGGCGATACGCAGTATTTT.

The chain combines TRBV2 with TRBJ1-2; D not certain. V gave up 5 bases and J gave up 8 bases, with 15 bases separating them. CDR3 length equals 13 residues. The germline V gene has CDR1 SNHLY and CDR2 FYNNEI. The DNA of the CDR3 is TGTGCCAGCAGTTCATTCCTGGCCATGGGCTACACCTTC. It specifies CASSSFLAMGYTF.

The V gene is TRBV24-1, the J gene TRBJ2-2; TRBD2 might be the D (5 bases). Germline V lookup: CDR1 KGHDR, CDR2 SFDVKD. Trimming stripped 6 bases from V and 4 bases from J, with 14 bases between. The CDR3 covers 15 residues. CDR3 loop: CATSFGEKGTGELFF. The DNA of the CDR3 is TGTGCCACCAGTTTCGGGGAAAAGGGCACCGGGGAGCTGTTTTTT.

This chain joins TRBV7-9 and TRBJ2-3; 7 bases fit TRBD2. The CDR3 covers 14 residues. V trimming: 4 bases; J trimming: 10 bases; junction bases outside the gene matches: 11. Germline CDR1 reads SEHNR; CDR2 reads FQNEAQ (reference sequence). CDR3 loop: CASSSGGTLLAQYF. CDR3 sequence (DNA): TGTGCCAGCAGCTCCGGGGGGACTCTATTGGCGCAGTATTTT.

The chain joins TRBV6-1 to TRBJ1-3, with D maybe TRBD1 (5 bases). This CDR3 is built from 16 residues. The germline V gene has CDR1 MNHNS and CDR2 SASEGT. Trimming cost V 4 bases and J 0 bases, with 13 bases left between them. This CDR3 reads CASSVVGVDSGNTIYF. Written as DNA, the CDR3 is TGTGCCAGCAGTGTAGTAGGGGTCGACTCTGGAAACACCATATATTTT.

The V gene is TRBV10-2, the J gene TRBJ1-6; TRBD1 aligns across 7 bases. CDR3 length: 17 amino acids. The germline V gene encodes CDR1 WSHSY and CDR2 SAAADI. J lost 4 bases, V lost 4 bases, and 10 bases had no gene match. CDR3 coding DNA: TGCGCCAGCAGTGTCCCTAAAGGGGGACAGTATAATTCACCCCTCCACTTT. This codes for CASSVPKGGQYNSPLHF.

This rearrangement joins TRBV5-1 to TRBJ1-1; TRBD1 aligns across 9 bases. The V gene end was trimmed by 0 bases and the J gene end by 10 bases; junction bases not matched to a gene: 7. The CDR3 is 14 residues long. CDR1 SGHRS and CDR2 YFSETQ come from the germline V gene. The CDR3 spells CASSLGGQGTIAFF. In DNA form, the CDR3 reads TGCGCCAGCAGCTTGGGGGGACAGGGAACTATAGCTTTCTTT.

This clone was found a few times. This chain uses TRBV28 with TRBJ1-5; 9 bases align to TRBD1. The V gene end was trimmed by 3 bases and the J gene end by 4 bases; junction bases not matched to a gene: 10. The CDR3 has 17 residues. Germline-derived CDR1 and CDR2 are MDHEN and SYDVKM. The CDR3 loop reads CASSFGARTGENQPQHF. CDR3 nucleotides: TGTGCCAGCAGTTTTGGAGCTCGGACAGGGGAAAATCAGCCCCAGCATTTT.

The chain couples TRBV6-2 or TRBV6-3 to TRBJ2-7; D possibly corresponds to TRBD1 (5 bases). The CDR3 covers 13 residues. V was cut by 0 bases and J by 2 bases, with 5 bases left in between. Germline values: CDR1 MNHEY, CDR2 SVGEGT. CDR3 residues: CASSYSDTYEQYF. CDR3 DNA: TGTGCCAGCAGTTACTCGGACACCTACGAGCAGTACTTC.

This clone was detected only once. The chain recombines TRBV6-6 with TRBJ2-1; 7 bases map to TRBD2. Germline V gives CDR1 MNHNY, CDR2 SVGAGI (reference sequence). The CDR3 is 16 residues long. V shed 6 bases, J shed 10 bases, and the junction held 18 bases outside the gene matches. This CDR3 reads CASSRTSAGPSREQFF. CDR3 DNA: TGTGCCAGCAGCCGTACTAGCGCGGGACCATCGAGGGAGCAGTTCTTC.

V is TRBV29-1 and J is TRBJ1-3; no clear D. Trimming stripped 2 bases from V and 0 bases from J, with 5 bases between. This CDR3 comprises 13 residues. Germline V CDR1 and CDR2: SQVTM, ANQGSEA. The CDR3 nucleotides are TGCAGCGTTGAACCAAACTCTGGAAACACCATATATTTT. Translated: CSVEPNSGNTIYF.